This is a list of T cell receptor beta chains from one sample in a study of identical twins. TCRdb reprocessed the 5' RACE reads with MiXCR, giving one entry per CDR3 protein. The sample records fewer than 800,000 distinct CDR3 sequences, around 7.4% being singletons. A further study also used this sample, focusing on yellow fever vaccine responses in identical twins.

Sequenced material: PBMCs. All receptors come from a woman under 30 in good health. CDR3s include the opening cysteine and the closing phenylalanine or tryptophan. A D gene is named only where the DNA matches it firmly. Clone size appears in some rows only: once, few, many, or a class for an expanded clone.

DNA: TGTGCCAGCAGCCACAGGGGGTGGGAGACCCAGTACTTC
CDR3: CASSHRGWETQYF
size: .
V: TRBV3-1
J: TRBJ2-5
D: TRBD1

DNA: TGCGCCAGCAGCCAGGCGATGGAGAGCTCCTATAATTCACCCCTCCACTTT
CDR3: CASSQAMESSYNSPLHF
size: .
V: TRBV5-1
J: TRBJ1-6
D: .

DNA: TGTGCCACCAGTCCCGGGGGGGGAGTTAACAATGAGCAGTTCTTC
CDR3: CATSPGGGVNNEQFF
size: few
V: TRBV24-1
J: TRBJ2-1
D: TRBD2

DNA: TGTGCCAGCAGCCCTGCGGGGGATACGCAGTATTTT
CDR3: CASSPAGDTQYF
size: many
V: TRBV7-6
J: TRBJ2-3
D: .

DNA: TGTGCCAGCACCCAAAGCGGGAGGGGCTCCTACAATGAGCAGTTCTTC
CDR3: CASTQSGRGSYNEQFF
size: many
V: TRBV6-1
J: TRBJ2-1
D: TRBD2

DNA: TGCGCCAGCAGCCAAGAGGGTCAGGGGGGCGCGAAGGGCTACACCTTC
CDR3: CASSQEGQGGAKGYTF
size: few
V: TRBV4-1
J: TRBJ1-2
D: TRBD1

DNA: TGCGCCAGCAGCCAAGCGCCAGGGGGCTTGTACGAGCAGTACTTC
CDR3: CASSQAPGGLYEQYF
size: many
V: TRBV4-1
J: TRBJ2-7
D: TRBD1

DNA: TGCAGCGTTGTGGGTAGGGCTAGTAGCTCCTACAATGAGCAGTTCTTC
CDR3: CSVVGRASSSYNEQFF
size: many
V: TRBV29-1
J: TRBJ2-1
D: .

DNA: TGTGCCAGCGGCTTAGCGGGAGTTCCCCACGAGCAGTACTTC
CDR3: CASGLAGVPHEQYF
size: many
V: TRBV12-3/TRBV12-4
J: TRBJ2-7
D: TRBD2

DNA: TGCGCCAGCAAACAGGGGGCGGTTTCTGGGGCCAACGTCCTGACTTTC
CDR3: CASKQGAVSGANVLTF
size: .
V: TRBV5-1
J: TRBJ2-6
D: TRBD1

DNA: TGTGCCACAGAGAATGAGCAGTTCTTC
CDR3: CATENEQFF
size: many
V: TRBV6-2/TRBV6-3
J: TRBJ2-1
D: .

DNA: TGCGCCAGCAGCTTGGATGGACAGGGGGGTTCTCTTGGAGGCTACACCTTC
CDR3: CASSLDGQGGSLGGYTF
size: many
V: TRBV5-1
J: TRBJ1-2
D: TRBD1

DNA: TGTGCCAGCAGCTCCCCCGTGACAGGGCGAGATCAGTTCTTC
CDR3: CASSSPVTGRDQFF
size: .
V: TRBV7-8
J: TRBJ2-1
D: TRBD1

DNA: TGTGCCACCAGTGATCCGGGACTAGCGGGAGTAAGCACGCAGTATTTT
CDR3: CATSDPGLAGVSTQYF
size: many
V: TRBV24-1
J: TRBJ2-3
D: TRBD2

DNA: TGTGCCAGCAGTTTATGGACTAGCGGGAGATACAATGAGCAGTTCTTC
CDR3: CASSLWTSGRYNEQFF
size: few
V: TRBV12-3/TRBV12-4
J: TRBJ2-1
D: TRBD2

DNA: TGTGCCAGCAGCCGCTTTAGCGGGGGGGCCGGGGATACGCAGTATTTT
CDR3: CASSRFSGGAGDTQYF
size: few
V: TRBV7-2
J: TRBJ2-3
D: TRBD2

DNA: TGTGCCAGCAGTCCCAAGTTTGGTCTCGATGAAAAACTGTTTTTT
CDR3: CASSPKFGLDEKLFF
size: few
V: TRBV28
J: TRBJ1-4
D: .

DNA: TGTGCCACCAGTAAGGGGGGGCTGGCCCTAGATACGCAGTATTTT
CDR3: CATSKGGLALDTQYF
size: .
V: TRBV24-1
J: TRBJ2-3
D: .

DNA: TGTGCCAGCAGCCAAGAACCCCTGCGCGAGCAGTACTTC
CDR3: CASSQEPLREQYF
size: many
V: TRBV3-1
J: TRBJ2-7
D: .

DNA: TGTGCCAGCAGCTTTTACGGGAGTAGTTATGAGCAGTTCTTC
CDR3: CASSFYGSSYEQFF
size: many
V: TRBV7-8
J: TRBJ2-1
D: .

DNA: TGCGCCAGCAGCTTGGCAGGCGGCTTAAACACCGGGGAGCTGTTTTTT
CDR3: CASSLAGGLNTGELFF
size: few
V: TRBV5-1
J: TRBJ2-2
D: .

DNA: TGTGCCAGCAGCACCCAACTAGCGGGAGGAGAAGAGACCCAGTACTTC
CDR3: CASSTQLAGGEETQYF
size: .
V: TRBV7-7
J: TRBJ2-5
D: TRBD2

DNA: TGTGCCATCGGAAGAGGGCCTACAGATACGCAGTATTTT
CDR3: CAIGRGPTDTQYF
size: few
V: TRBV15
J: TRBJ2-3
D: .

DNA: TGCAGCGTTGGGGTCCTGGGAGGAGGAATTTTGAACACTGAAGCTTTCTTT
CDR3: CSVGVLGGGILNTEAFF
size: .
V: TRBV29-1
J: TRBJ1-1
D: .

DNA: TGTGCCAGCAGCTTGCCTAGCGGAGAGACCCAGTACTTC
CDR3: CASSLPSGETQYF
size: many
V: TRBV5-6
J: TRBJ2-5
D: TRBD2